This T cell receptor (beta chain) was profiled in a study of blood T cell repertoires in COVID-19. Study-level background: Some COVID-19 samples were acute and others convalescent; all came from the United States, Italy and Spain. Nucleic acid was either cDNA or gDNA, and it came from T cells, B-cell-depleted T cells, or PBMCs.

Recruited during active infection, patients (from Seattle) were subsequently followed longitudinally. Original methodology: How many nucleated cells were present was estimated from reference gene primer amplification. The data were produced by immunoSEQ multiplex PCR, yet TCRdb's version contains in-frame clones alone and is incomplete. That table furnishes V, J and clone size, whereas the DNA furnished D and trimming. The table lists fewer than 300,000 clones, roughly 84% of them singletons. V was cut by 1 base and J by 6 bases, with 9 bases left in between. The CDR3 length is 14 residues. The germline CDR1 and CDR2 sequences are MDHEN and SYDVKM.

The sample comprised peripheral blood. The rearrangement uses TRBV28 and TRBJ2-2; D is perhaps TRBD2 (6 bases). The sequence derives from a person aged 65-85 years with COVID-19, enrolled during active disease. The CDR3 DNA reads TGTGCCAGCAGTTTATTAGGAGGGGCCGGGGAGCTGTTTTTT. This codes for CASSLLGGAGELFF.